Described below is a single T cell receptor (beta chain) sequence and its context. The data stem from a study of Ad26.COV2.S vaccination and SARS-CoV-2 variants. About the research overall: The study gave Ad26.COV2.S intramuscularly, once or twice 56 days apart.

This CDR3 contains 15 residues. Between the trimmed V and J ends, which lost 4 bases and 4 bases, there was a span of 16 bases. The germline CDR1 and CDR2 sequences are SEHNR and FQNEAQ (reference sequence). Only in-frame clones appear in the TCRdb table, and some are missing; sequencing was by immunoSEQ multiplex PCR. The table shows 380,000 or so clones, with about 83% occurring only once. Treatment specified: 15 to 20 received Ad26.COV2.S at low or high dose, single or two shots; 5 received placebo; per-sample allocation not given. Collection of samples fell on day 63 after the first vaccine or placebo injection.

The receptor's source is a person between 18 and 60 years old who received the Ad26.COV2.S COVID-19 vaccine or a placebo. This chain links TRBV7-9 with TRBJ2-5; perhaps TRBD2 as D (5 bases). Sequenced material: peripheral blood, taken in a trial of Ad26.COV2.S vaccine versus placebo. The CDR3 coding sequence is TGTGCCAGCAGCTACCCCCGGAGGTTGGGAGAGACCCAGTACTTC. It specifies CASSYPRRLGETQYF. The whole variable domain, filled in from reference TRBV7-9 and TRBJ2-5, reads DTGVSQNPRHKITKRGQNVTFRCDPISEHNRLYWYRQTLGQGPEFLTYFQNEAQLEKSRLLSDRFSAERPKGSFSTLEIQRTEQGDSAMYLCASSYPRRLGETQYFGPGTRLLVL.